This TCR beta chain was captured by sequencing in a study of shared clonotypes between healthy human individuals. Study background: Three plates each covered CD4 naive and memory; CD8 naive two, CD8 memory one. General study findings and limits: Few donors restricted represented genetic and exposure-history diversity.

On this clone: Its specificity is unknown. Within the sample, other DNA sequences also encode this same CDR3.

CDR1 is SGHRS and CDR2 is YFSETQ in the germline V gene. The V segment lost 0 bases and the J segment 4 bases; nucleotides outside the gene matches: 4. This CDR3 spans 15 amino acids. TCRdb keeps only in-frame clones here, not all; method: immunoSEQ multiplex PCR. The sample holds about 2 million clones, 90% to 95% seen once. Sequenced: naive CD4+ T cells sorted from blood. Noted subset: CD45RA+ positively selected. This sequence was found in a man aged 18 to 30 in good health. J is TRBJ2-1 and V is TRBV5-1, with 7 bases identical to TRBD2. CDR3 sequence: CASSLGLAEYNEQFF. CDR3 sequence (DNA): TGCGCCAGCAGCTTGGGGCTAGCGGAATACAATGAGCAGTTCTTC.